This record looks at one T cell receptor beta chain sequence and its context. The entry originates in a study of Ad26.COV2.S vaccination and SARS-CoV-2 variants. CDR3 length: 13 residues. The V and J ends lost 6 bases and 7 bases respectively, with 13 bases between them. CDR1 and CDR2 from the germline V gene are WNHNN and SYGVQD (reference sequence). The protocol was immunoSEQ multiplex PCR, while the TCRdb copy is restricted to in-frame clones and leaves out a portion. The sample has 300,000 to 400,000 clones; around 83% are singletons. Treatment noted: 15 to 20 received Ad26.COV2.S at low or high dose, single or two shots; about 5 received placebo; per-sample allocation not given. The study sampled participants on day 63 after the first vaccine or placebo injection.

This TCR was recovered from a person between 18 and 65 years old who received the Ad26.COV2.S COVID-19 vaccine or a placebo. This chain uses TRBV10-1 with TRBJ2-1, with D maybe TRBD1 (5 bases). Material: peripheral blood, obtained in a trial of Ad26.COV2.S vaccine versus placebo. CDR3 sequence reads: CASSEETVNEQFF. CDR3 coding DNA: TGCGCCAGCAGCGAAGAGACAGTTAATGAGCAGTTCTTC.